These T cell receptor beta chains were read from a single sample in a study of T cell responses to AZD1222 COVID-19 vaccine. Produced via immunoSEQ multiplex PCR; TCRdb's table is partial and in-frame only. The data show tens of thousands of clones, 80% seen once. The source was peripheral blood, collected on day 0 of AZD1222 vaccination. Source of these receptors: an adult in good health. Both conserved end residues are part of each CDR3. Each record gives: J gene, V gene, D gene, clone size, CDR3 protein, CDR3 DNA. The D gene is left open where the match is weak. Not every row has a clone size; where given, it reads once, few, many or a size class.

J gene: TRBJ2-3; V gene: TRBV24-1; D gene: NA; clone size: NA; CDR3 protein: CATSDYTDTQYF; CDR3 DNA: TGTGCCACCAGTGATTACACAGATACGCAGTATTTT
J gene: TRBJ2-1; V gene: TRBV5-4; D gene: TRBD2; clone size: NA; CDR3 protein: CASSFGGGASSYNEQFF; CDR3 DNA: TGTGCCAGCAGCTTTGGCGGGGGGGCCAGCTCCTACAATGAGCAGTTCTTC
J gene: TRBJ1-6; V gene: TRBV3-1/TRBV3-2; D gene: TRBD1; clone size: few; CDR3 protein: CASSQNTGTVNSPLHF; CDR3 DNA: TGTGCCAGCAGCCAAAATACCGGGACAGTGAATTCACCCCTCCACTTT
J gene: TRBJ2-3; V gene: TRBV27; D gene: NA; clone size: NA; CDR3 protein: CASRGLGDTQYF; CDR3 DNA: TGTGCCAGCAGGGGATTGGGGGATACGCAGTATTTT
J gene: TRBJ2-1; V gene: TRBV9; D gene: NA; clone size: NA; CDR3 protein: CASSVPNNNEQFF; CDR3 DNA: TGTGCCAGCAGTGTCCCGAACAACAATGAGCAGTTCTTC
J gene: TRBJ2-5; V gene: TRBV7-8; D gene: TRBD2; clone size: NA; CDR3 protein: CASSLLTSAETQYF; CDR3 DNA: TGTGCCAGCAGCTTACTGACTAGCGCAGAGACCCAGTACTTC
J gene: TRBJ1-6; V gene: TRBV6-5; D gene: TRBD1; clone size: NA; CDR3 protein: CATRTGDNSPLHF; CDR3 DNA: TGTGCCACGAGGACAGGGGATAATTCACCCCTCCACTTT
J gene: TRBJ2-5; V gene: TRBV10-3; D gene: TRBD1; clone size: NA; CDR3 protein: CASSLQTGETQYF; CDR3 DNA: TGTGCCAGCTCACTCCAGACAGGGGAGACCCAGTACTTC
J gene: TRBJ1-6; V gene: TRBV30; D gene: NA; clone size: NA; CDR3 protein: CAWSRYSSYNSPLHF; CDR3 DNA: TGTGCCTGGAGTCGATATAGCTCCTATAATTCACCCCTCCACTTT
J gene: TRBJ2-1; V gene: TRBV27; D gene: TRBD2; clone size: NA; CDR3 protein: CASSLGGGEQFF; CDR3 DNA: TGTGCCAGCAGTTTGGGGGGGGGAGAGCAGTTCTTC
J gene: TRBJ2-5; V gene: TRBV14; D gene: NA; clone size: NA; CDR3 protein: CASSREETQYF; CDR3 DNA: TGTGCCAGCAGCCGAGAAGAGACCCAGTACTTC
J gene: TRBJ2-5; V gene: TRBV12-5; D gene: TRBD2; clone size: NA; CDR3 protein: CASVASGGGETQYF; CDR3 DNA: TGTGCTAGTGTAGCTAGCGGGGGGGGAGAGACCCAGTACTTC
J gene: TRBJ2-1; V gene: TRBV10-3; D gene: NA; clone size: NA; CDR3 protein: CAISSPTSYNEQFF; CDR3 DNA: TGTGCCATCTCCTCGCCCACCTCCTACAATGAGCAGTTCTTC
J gene: TRBJ1-4; V gene: TRBV28; D gene: NA; clone size: NA; CDR3 protein: CASSHNGGGQFNEKLFF; CDR3 DNA: TGTGCCAGCAGTCACAACGGTGGGGGGCAATTTAATGAAAAACTGTTTTTT
J gene: TRBJ1-2; V gene: TRBV6-5; D gene: NA; clone size: NA; CDR3 protein: CASAAGRSNYGYTF; CDR3 DNA: TGTGCCAGCGCGGCGGGGAGGTCTAACTATGGCTACACCTTC
J gene: TRBJ2-5; V gene: TRBV7-6; D gene: NA; clone size: NA; CDR3 protein: CASSSHGAGQETQYF; CDR3 DNA: TGTGCCAGCAGCTCCCATGGGGCCGGCCAAGAGACCCAGTACTTC
J gene: TRBJ1-1; V gene: TRBV30; D gene: NA; clone size: NA; CDR3 protein: CAWTKTVNTEAFF; CDR3 DNA: TGTGCCTGGACCAAAACAGTGAACACTGAAGCTTTCTTT
J gene: TRBJ2-2; V gene: TRBV7-2; D gene: NA; clone size: NA; CDR3 protein: CASSLVGNPTGELFF; CDR3 DNA: TGTGCCAGCAGCTTGGTGGGAAACCCCACCGGGGAGCTGTTTTTT
J gene: TRBJ2-1; V gene: TRBV10-2; D gene: NA; clone size: NA; CDR3 protein: CASSLGGPTYNEQFF; CDR3 DNA: TGCGCCTCCTCCCTCGGGGGACCGACCTACAATGAGCAGTTCTTC
J gene: TRBJ2-7; V gene: TRBV2; D gene: NA; clone size: NA; CDR3 protein: CASSELSALSSYEQYF; CDR3 DNA: TGTGCCAGCAGTGAACTCTCTGCTTTAAGCTCCTACGAGCAGTACTTC
J gene: TRBJ1-6; V gene: TRBV30; D gene: NA; clone size: NA; CDR3 protein: CAWAKKRSSPLHF; CDR3 DNA: TGTGCCTGGGCAAAAAAGAGAAGTTCACCCCTCCACTTT
J gene: TRBJ2-7; V gene: TRBV15; D gene: TRBD2; clone size: NA; CDR3 protein: CATSRDPRLAGAYYEQYF; CDR3 DNA: TGTGCCACCAGCAGAGATCCCCGACTAGCGGGGGCCTACTACGAGCAGTACTTC
J gene: TRBJ2-7; V gene: TRBV29-1; D gene: NA; clone size: NA; CDR3 protein: CSVLVPSSYEQYF; CDR3 DNA: TGCAGCGTTTTGGTCCCTAGCTCCTACGAGCAGTACTTC
J gene: TRBJ1-1; V gene: TRBV7-9; D gene: NA; clone size: NA; CDR3 protein: CASSFTAGNTEAFF; CDR3 DNA: TGTGCCAGCAGCTTTACCGCAGGGAACACTGAAGCTTTCTTT
J gene: TRBJ1-3; V gene: TRBV29-1; D gene: NA; clone size: NA; CDR3 protein: CSVRPEDEGNTIYF; CDR3 DNA: TGCAGCGTCCGCCCTGAGGATGAGGGAAACACCATATATTTT
J gene: TRBJ1-5; V gene: TRBV6-5; D gene: NA; clone size: NA; CDR3 protein: CATRQAYNQPQHF; CDR3 DNA: TGTGCCACCAGACAGGCTTACAATCAGCCCCAGCATTTT
J gene: TRBJ2-7; V gene: TRBV19; D gene: NA; clone size: few; CDR3 protein: CASSRGRSDEQYF; CDR3 DNA: TGTGCCAGTAGTCGGGGCAGAAGTGACGAGCAGTACTTC
J gene: TRBJ2-1; V gene: TRBV2; D gene: TRBD2; clone size: NA; CDR3 protein: CASSEADPSGPQFF; CDR3 DNA: TGTGCCAGCAGTGAAGCCGACCCTAGCGGGCCTCAGTTCTTC
J gene: TRBJ1-4; V gene: TRBV3-1/TRBV3-2; D gene: NA; clone size: NA; CDR3 protein: CASSRREAGEKLFF; CDR3 DNA: TGTGCCAGCAGCCGACGGGAAGCGGGTGAAAAACTGTTTTTT
J gene: TRBJ1-2; V gene: TRBV29-1; D gene: NA; clone size: NA; CDR3 protein: CSVPEGYTF; CDR3 DNA: TGCAGCGTTCCTGAGGGCTACACCTTC
J gene: TRBJ1-5; V gene: TRBV19; D gene: NA; clone size: few; CDR3 protein: CASSITGQLNQPQHF; CDR3 DNA: TGTGCCAGTAGTATAACCGGACAGCTCAATCAGCCCCAGCATTTT
J gene: TRBJ2-5; V gene: TRBV25-1; D gene: TRBD1; clone size: NA; CDR3 protein: CASSNTGTDKTQYF; CDR3 DNA: TGTGCCAGCAGTAATACCGGGACAGATAAGACCCAGTACTTC
J gene: TRBJ2-7; V gene: TRBV23-1; D gene: TRBD1; clone size: few; CDR3 protein: CASSQSGQKIYEQYF; CDR3 DNA: TGCGCCAGCAGTCAATCGGGACAGAAGATCTACGAGCAGTACTTC
J gene: TRBJ2-5; V gene: TRBV7-2; D gene: TRBD2; clone size: NA; CDR3 protein: CASSPAGAVEETQYF; CDR3 DNA: TGTGCCAGCAGCCCAGCGGGGGCTGTCGAGGAGACCCAGTACTTC
J gene: TRBJ2-5; V gene: TRBV3-1/TRBV3-2; D gene: TRBD1; clone size: NA; CDR3 protein: CASSQDQPRDRAQETQYF; CDR3 DNA: TGTGCCAGCAGCCAAGATCAACCCCGGGACAGGGCACAAGAGACCCAGTACTTC
J gene: TRBJ2-1; V gene: TRBV18; D gene: NA; clone size: NA; CDR3 protein: CASSPLGSGVFNEQFF; CDR3 DNA: TGTGCCAGCTCACCTCTGGGGTCTGGGGTTTTCAATGAGCAGTTCTTC
J gene: TRBJ2-3; V gene: TRBV24-1; D gene: NA; clone size: NA; CDR3 protein: CATSDLNREGTDTQYF; CDR3 DNA: TGTGCCACCAGTGATTTGAACAGGGAGGGTACAGATACGCAGTATTTT
J gene: TRBJ2-3; V gene: TRBV6-4; D gene: TRBD2; clone size: medium-sized; CDR3 protein: CASSDSSGGTDTQYF; CDR3 DNA: TGTGCCAGCAGTGACTCTAGCGGGGGCACAGATACGCAGTATTTT
J gene: TRBJ1-6; V gene: TRBV10-3; D gene: NA; clone size: NA; CDR3 protein: CAISESGGDSPLHF; CDR3 DNA: TGTGCCATCAGTGAGTCGGGTGGAGACTCACCCCTCCACTTT
J gene: TRBJ2-1; V gene: TRBV7-7; D gene: NA; clone size: NA; CDR3 protein: CASSLGLDNEQFF; CDR3 DNA: TGTGCTAGCAGCTTAGGGCTAGACAATGAGCAGTTCTTC
J gene: TRBJ1-3; V gene: TRBV7-8; D gene: NA; clone size: few; CDR3 protein: CASSLALSIPGNTIYF; CDR3 DNA: TGTGCCAGCAGCTTAGCGCTGAGTATCCCTGGAAACACCATATATTTT
J gene: TRBJ1-4; V gene: TRBV28; D gene: TRBD1; clone size: NA; CDR3 protein: CASSIPTGMGEKLFF; CDR3 DNA: TGTGCCAGCAGTATCCCGACAGGGATGGGTGAAAAACTGTTTTTT
J gene: TRBJ1-4; V gene: TRBV5-6; D gene: TRBD1; clone size: NA; CDR3 protein: CASRRQGNEKLFF; CDR3 DNA: TGTGCCAGCAGGAGACAGGGGAATGAAAAACTGTTTTTT
J gene: TRBJ1-1; V gene: TRBV9; D gene: NA; clone size: NA; CDR3 protein: CASSVEYFTEAFF; CDR3 DNA: TGTGCCAGCAGCGTAGAATATTTTACTGAAGCTTTCTTT
J gene: TRBJ1-5; V gene: TRBV19; D gene: NA; clone size: NA; CDR3 protein: CASTGWGRDQPQHF; CDR3 DNA: TGTGCCAGTACCGGGTGGGGGAGAGACCAGCCCCAGCATTTT
J gene: TRBJ1-5; V gene: TRBV9; D gene: NA; clone size: few; CDR3 protein: CASSVGQGFNQPQHF; CDR3 DNA: TGTGCCAGCAGCGTAGGTCAGGGCTTCAATCAGCCCCAGCATTTT